The 25 T cell receptor beta chains in this list originate from one sample, sequenced in a study of blood T cell repertoires in COVID-19. Some clones are missing from TCRdb's copy, which holds only in-frame ones; the method was immunoSEQ multiplex PCR. The sample yields tens of thousands of clones, 75% to 80% seen once. The specimen was peripheral blood. Receptors originate from a man aged 65 to 79 with COVID-19, enrolled during active disease.

V and J are TRBV14 and TRBJ1-1; D is perhaps TRBD1 (5 bases). The CDR3 spans 14 residues. From germline, CDR1 is SGHDN and CDR2 FVKESK. Trimming took 0 bases from V and 6 from J, leaving 11 bases between them. The chain's CDR3 is CASSQDWAGSEAFF. The CDR3 region has the DNA TGTGCCAGCAGCCAAGATTGGGCAGGGTCTGAAGCTTTCTTT.

This clone has a handful of counts. The J gene is TRBJ1-2, the V gene TRBV5-1; D is unclear. The CDR3 covers 13 residues. The V and J ends lost 0 bases and 10 bases respectively, with 13 bases between them. CDR1 SGHRS and CDR2 YFSETQ come from the germline V gene. CDR3 in amino acids: CASSLETENPYTF. As DNA, the CDR3 is TGCGCCAGCAGCTTGGAAACAGAAAACCCCTACACCTTC.

The gene calls are TRBV6-5 and TRBJ1-5; D might be TRBD1 (5 bases). Trimming removed 6 bases at V and 6 bases at J, with 15 bases between. This CDR3 is 14 amino acids long. CDR1 and CDR2 from the germline V gene are MNHEY and SVGAGI. CDR3 loop: CASRVAGMGQPQHF. CDR3 bases: TGTGCCAGCAGGGTAGCAGGGATGGGTCAGCCCCAGCATTTT.

The genes are TRBV20-1 and TRBJ2-5, with no clear D. The CDR3 extends over 11 amino acids. The V gene's germline CDR1 is DFQATT and CDR2 SNEGSKA (reference sequence). With 7 bases removed from V and 1 base from J, the gap between germline ends came to 7 bases. CDR3 region: CSGGFQETQYF. Here the CDR3 DNA reads TGCAGTGGAGGATTCCAAGAGACCCAGTACTTC.

The chain employs TRBV7-9 and TRBJ1-2; 10 nucleotides match TRBD1. Germline CDR1 SEHNR, CDR2 FQNEAQ (reference sequence). Trimming at V came to 5 bases and at J to 6 bases, leaving 15 bases not matched to a gene. The CDR3 sequence is 17 residues long. The CDR3, as DNA: TGTGCCAGCAGCCTGGAGGTGGGACAGGGGTTTTACGATGGCTACACCTTC. Protein sequence: CASSLEVGQGFYDGYTF.

This clone was detected a few times. This chain connects TRBV30 to TRBJ1-2, with D hard to call. Germline V gene sequence: CDR1 GTSNPN, CDR2 SVGIG (reference sequence). Trimming took 1 base from V and 2 from J, leaving 8 bases between them. The CDR3 extends over 13 amino acids. The CDR3 DNA reads as TGTGCCTGGAGTGACGGGGTCAACTATGGCTACACCTTC. Its translation: CAWSDGVNYGYTF.

Remarks on this clone: Germline and junction disagree at one end, which may indicate a read error. This sequence joins TRBV5-1 and TRBJ2-2; 11 nucleotides match TRBD2. Germline V gives CDR1 SGHRS, CDR2 YFSETQ. There are 16 residues in the CDR3. The chain's CDR3 is CARLLAGAPEHRGAVF. CDR3 nucleotide sequence: TGCGCCAGGTTACTAGCGGGAGCCCCCGAACACCGGGGAGCTGTTTTT.

The chain couples TRBV7-9 to TRBJ1-4; 8 positions agree with TRBD1. With V trimmed by 4 bases and J by 8 bases, 6 bases remained unmatched. CDR3 length: 14 residues. Germline V gene sequence: CDR1 SEHNR, CDR2 FQNEAQ (reference sequence). The CDR3 here is CASSSRGLREKLFF. The DNA for the CDR3 is TGTGCCAGCAGCTCCAGGGGGCTTCGGGAAAAACTGTTTTTT.

The V call is TRBV9, the J call TRBJ1-4; TRBD1 aligns across 9 bases. In germline, CDR1 is SGDLS, CDR2 YYNGEE. Trimming cost V 4 bases and J 5 bases; bases outside gene matches: 3. CDR3 length: 14 amino acids. The CDR3 nucleotides read TGTGCCAGCAGCCACGGACAGGGGAATGAAAAACTGTTTTTT. It translates to CASSHGQGNEKLFF.

The count of this clone is one. The rearrangement uses TRBV19 and TRBJ1-5; 7 bases fit TRBD1. Germline V lookup: CDR1 LNHDA, CDR2 SQIVND (reference sequence). V dropped 4 bases and J dropped 4; count of bases not matched to a gene: 7. The CDR3 runs to 15 residues. The CDR3 DNA reads TGTGCCAGTAGTACCCAAGGGGGCTGGAATCAGCCCCAGCATTTT. Translation gives CASSTQGGWNQPQHF. Supplemented by reference TRBV19 and TRBJ1-5, the full variable domain reads DGGITQSPKYLFRKEGQNVTLSCEQNLNHDAMYWYRQDPGQGLRLIYYSQIVNDFQKGDIAEGYSVSREKKESFPLTVTSAQKNPTAFYLCASSTQGGWNQPQHFGDGTRLSIL.

The chain has TRBV28 and TRBJ2-2; TRBD1 matches at 12 bases. CDR1 and CDR2 from the germline V gene are MDHEN and SYDVKM. Trimming at V came to 5 bases and at J to 5 bases, leaving 15 bases not matched to a gene. This CDR3 spans 19 amino acids. The CDR3: CASSPPGTGGAWRTGELFF. The CDR3 DNA reads as TGTGCCAGCAGTCCTCCCGGGACAGGGGGCGCATGGAGGACCGGGGAGCTGTTTTTT. Full variable domain (missing parts from reference TRBV28 and TRBJ2-2): DVKVTQSSRYLVKRTGEKVFLECVQDMDHENMFWYRQDPGLGLRLIYFSYDVKMKEKGDIPEGYSVSREKKERFSLILESASTNQTSMYLCASSPPGTGGAWRTGELFFGEGSRLTVL.

The gene calls are TRBV9 and TRBJ2-6; D is possibly TRBD1 (6 bases). Germline V gene sequence: CDR1 SGDLS, CDR2 YYNGEE. CDR3 length: 16 residues. The V end was cut by 4 bases, the J end by 0 bases, with 11 bases between. The CDR3 nucleotides read TGTGCCAGCAGCAATGACAGGTCCTCTGGGGCCAACGTCCTGACTTTC. This codes for CASSNDRSSGANVLTF.

V usage is TRBV18 and J usage is TRBJ2-7; 9 positions match TRBD1. The trim removed 9 bases at V and 5 bases at J, leaving 11 bases unmatched. This CDR3 comprises 14 residues. The germline CDR1 and CDR2 sequences are KGHSH and LQKENI. The CDR3, as DNA: TGTGCCAGTTCCCGGGACAGGGTAGGGGACGAGCAGTACTTC. It codes for CASSRDRVGDEQYF.

Only one count was recorded for this clone. The chain employs TRBV29-1 and TRBJ2-1; possible D gene TRBD1, 6 bases. The CDR3 sequence is 10 residues long. The ends were cut back, 7 bases at V and 15 bases at J, with 16 bases in the middle. The V gene's germline CDR1 is SQVTM and CDR2 ANQGSEA. CDR3 in DNA: TGCAGCGCCAAACAGGGCTCCGTGTTCTTC. Translation: CSAKQGSVFF.

The chain recombines TRBV25-1 with TRBJ1-2; possibly TRBD1 for D (6 bases). Germline V gene sequence: CDR1 MGHDK, CDR2 SYGVNS. This CDR3 region has 16 residues. The ends were cut back, 3 bases at V and 4 bases at J, with 18 bases in the middle. The CDR3 spells CASSEPGQLSSYGYTF. In DNA, the CDR3 is TGTGCCAGCAGTGAGCCCGGACAGCTTTCTTCCTATGGCTACACCTTC.

J is TRBJ2-2 and V is TRBV3-1 (or the pseudogene TRBV3-2), with D possibly TRBD2 on 5 matching bases. The CDR3 runs to 21 residues. V was pared by 1 base and J by 0 bases, with 24 bases between. Germline-derived CDR1 and CDR2 are LGHDT and YNNKEL (reference sequence). CDR3 sequence reads: CASSQVIWAGQGVPNTGELFF. CDR3 sequence (DNA): TGTGCCAGCAGCCAAGTTATTTGGGCGGGTCAAGGCGTTCCGAACACCGGGGAGCTGTTTTTT.

This rearrangement joins TRBV3-1 (or the pseudogene TRBV3-2) to TRBJ1-1, with D maybe TRBD1 (6 bases). The CDR3 length is 15 residues. The germline V and J ends were trimmed by 4 bases and 0 bases, with 12 bases remaining between them. Looked up from germline, CDR1 is LGHDT and CDR2 is YNNKEL (reference sequence). CDR3: CASSPAGALNTEAFF. DNA for the CDR3: TGTGCCAGCAGCCCCGCGGGGGCATTGAACACTGAAGCTTTCTTT.

A single count supports this clone. The chain joins TRBV4-3 to TRBJ1-6, with unresolved D. V lost 0 bases, J lost 7 bases, and 4 bases lay in between. CDR3 length: 13 residues. The germline V gene has CDR1 LGHNA and CDR2 YSLEER. The CDR3 sequence is CASSQDINSPLHF. Written as DNA, the CDR3 is TGCGCCAGCAGCCAAGACATCAATTCACCCCTCCACTTT.

The rearrangement joins TRBV5-6 to TRBJ2-7; TRBD1 is a possible D gene (5 bases). CDR3 length: 15 residues. Germline V CDR1 and CDR2: SGHDT, YYEEEE. The ends were cut back, 1 base at V and 5 bases at J, with 16 bases in the middle. CDR3 residues: CASSLPGMATDEQYF. For the CDR3, the DNA is TGTGCCAGCAGCTTGCCAGGGATGGCCACAGACGAGCAGTACTTC.

The chain couples TRBV27 to TRBJ1-2; perhaps TRBD1 as D (6 bases). Per germline, CDR1 MNHEY and CDR2 SMNVEV (reference sequence). V was shortened by 6 bases and J by 2 bases, with 10 bases between the two germline ends. This CDR3 region has 13 residues. CDR3 region: CASSRTDNYGYTF. The CDR3, as DNA: TGTGCCAGCAGCCGGACAGACAACTATGGCTACACCTTC.

The count of this clone is one. V is TRBV7-2 and J is TRBJ2-1; 7 nucleotides match TRBD2. Per the germline V gene, CDR1 is SGHTA and CDR2 is FQGNSA. V lost 7 bases, J lost 10 bases, and 19 bases stayed unmatched. This CDR3 contains 16 residues. The CDR3, as DNA: TGTGCCAGCACCCCCCCGGGGGGAGGGGTGCCAAGGGAGCAGTTCTTC. Its protein product is CASTPPGGGVPREQFF.

The gene calls are TRBV18 and TRBJ1-2, with 10 bases lining up with TRBD1. The CDR3 is 16 residues long. The V segment lost 2 bases and the J segment 4 bases; nucleotides outside the gene matches: 7. The V gene's germline CDR1 is KGHSH and CDR2 LQKENI. CDR3 sequence: CASSPFRDRGSYGYTF. CDR3 nucleotide sequence: TGTGCCAGCTCACCATTCCGGGACAGGGGCTCCTATGGCTACACCTTC.

The chain has TRBV2 and TRBJ1-1; 9 bases map to TRBD1. This CDR3 contains 13 residues. V shed 6 bases and J 1 base; nucleotides not matched to a gene: 0. CDR1 is SNHLY, CDR2 FYNNEI, per germline. CDR3 amino acids: CASRGQGNTEAFF. The CDR3, as DNA: TGTGCCAGCAGGGGACAGGGGAACACTGAAGCTTTCTTT.

This chain joins TRBV9 and TRBJ2-2, with D possibly TRBD2 on 6 matching bases. Trimming removed 4 bases at V and 1 base at J, with 14 bases between. The V gene's germline CDR1 is SGDLS and CDR2 YYNGEE. The CDR3 has 16 residues. The DNA of the CDR3 is TGTGCCAGCAGCCCCCGCCTAGCGTTGAACACCGGGGAGCTGTTTTTT. This gives the protein CASSPRLALNTGELFF.

J is TRBJ2-5 and V is TRBV28, with 7 bases identical to TRBD1. J lost 0 bases, V lost 6 bases, and 10 bases had no gene match. The V gene's germline CDR1 is MDHEN and CDR2 SYDVKM. The CDR3 spans 16 residues. The CDR3 spells CASSRSSGTDQETQYF. CDR3 coding DNA: TGTGCCAGCAGCCGAAGCTCCGGGACAGACCAAGAGACCCAGTACTTC. Full variable domain (outside the CDR3, taken from reference TRBV28 and TRBJ2-5): DVKVTQSSRYLVKRTGEKVFLECVQDMDHENMFWYRQDPGLGLRLIYFSYDVKMKEKGDIPEGYSVSREKKERFSLILESASTNQTSMYLCASSRSSGTDQETQYFGPGTRLLVL.